The next 15 T cell receptor beta chains were all read from a single sample in a study of graft-versus-host responses after intestinal transplantation. Repertoires were generated with immunoSEQ multiplex PCR, while TCRdb's copy carries only in-frame clones and drops some. The repertoire has 150,000 or so clones, over 90% of them found once; the top ten carry approximately 0.2%. For these TCRs, the target antigens are not known. The sample here was unstimulated CD4+ T cells sorted from spleen or lymph node cells, taken before intestinal transplant. These TCRs come from a human donor who received an intestinal transplant.

V usage is TRBV6-1 and J usage is TRBJ2-7; TRBD1 is a possible D gene (5 bases). Germline CDR1 MNHNS, CDR2 SASEGT. V lost 7 bases and J lost 2, with 12 bases in between. The CDR3 runs to 13 residues. CDR3 region: CASMTVGPYEQYF. CDR3 nucleotide sequence: TGTGCCAGCATGACAGTTGGACCCTACGAGCAGTACTTC.

The genes are TRBV19 and TRBJ2-7, with D uncertain. The germline V gene has CDR1 LNHDA and CDR2 SQIVND (reference sequence). V was trimmed by 3 bases and J by 6 bases, leaving 15 bases between them. This CDR3 spans 14 amino acids. The CDR3 spells CASSIRADPTEQYF. The CDR3 nucleotides are TGTGCCAGTAGTATCCGGGCCGACCCCACCGAGCAGTACTTC.

J is TRBJ1-2 and V is TRBV10-2, with TRBD1 as a possible D gene (6 bases). Germline values: CDR1 WSHSY, CDR2 SAAADI. The CDR3 extends over 14 amino acids. The V and J ends lost 6 bases and 7 bases respectively, with 18 bases between them. Here the CDR3 reads CASRPNTGRLGYTF. CDR3 bases: TGCGCCAGCAGGCCGAATACAGGGAGGCTTGGCTACACCTTC.

This rearrangement joins TRBV15 to TRBJ2-1; D not certain. CDR1 and CDR2 from the germline V gene are LNHNV and YYDKDF (reference sequence). Trimming cost V 5 bases and J 6 bases, with 11 bases left between them. CDR3 length equals 13 residues. The CDR3 spells CATSLEILNEQFF. CDR3 in DNA: TGTGCCACCAGCCTGGAGATTCTCAATGAGCAGTTCTTC.

In this sample, this clone turned up once. Other DNA sequences in this sample translate to the same CDR3. This sequence joins TRBV6-5 and TRBJ1-4, with D unresolved. In germline, CDR1 is MNHEY, CDR2 SVGAGI. The CDR3 consists of 14 residues. V was shortened by 6 bases and J by 4 bases, with 12 bases between the two germline ends. The CDR3 DNA sequence: TGTGCCAGCAGGGCCCGGGCCAGTAATGAAAAACTGTTTTTT. This translates into CASRARASNEKLFF.

The CDR3: CASRITSGVAFF. CDR3 sequence (DNA): TGTGCCAGCAGAATAACGTCGGGGGTAGCTTTCTTT. The chain has TRBV28 and TRBJ1-1; D might be TRBD1 (5 bases). Per the germline V gene, CDR1 is MDHEN and CDR2 is SYDVKM. With 6 bases removed from V and 10 bases from J, the gap between germline ends came to 15 bases. The CDR3 is 12 residues long.

The CDR3: CASSQLPGGASSYNEQFF. CDR3 DNA sequence: TGCGCCAGCAGTCAACTCCCCGGGGGGGCGTCATCCTACAATGAGCAGTTCTTC. This chain connects TRBV23-1 to TRBJ2-1; 8 bases line up with TRBD2. TRBV23-1 is an ORF, and what it does is uncertain. The CDR3 runs 18 residues. After removal of 2 bases from V and 1 base from J, the junction contained 10 bases not matched to a gene.

The J gene is TRBJ1-5, the V gene TRBV19, with D unclear. V gave up 7 bases and J gave up 2 bases, with 21 bases separating them. This CDR3 has 17 residues. The germline V gene encodes CDR1 LNHDA and CDR2 SQIVND (reference sequence). The CDR3 DNA sequence: TGTGCCAGTAAAGAGCCGCTTGGCAGACGGGGCAATCAGCCCCAGCATTTT. Residues: CASKEPLGRRGNQPQHF.

The gene calls are TRBV6-5 and TRBJ1-2; D possibly corresponds to TRBD1 (6 bases). Trimming shortened V by 0 bases and J by 6 bases, and 11 bases separated the two germline ends. Germline V CDR1 and CDR2: MNHEY, SVGAGI. The length of the CDR3 is 14 residues. Here the CDR3 reads CASSYSNRVDGYTF. The CDR3 region has the DNA TGTGCCAGCAGTTACTCGAACAGGGTGGATGGCTACACCTTC.

The V call is TRBV10-3, the J call TRBJ1-1; 7 bases map to TRBD1. This CDR3 region has 12 residues. Germline assignment: CDR1 ENHRY and CDR2 SYGVKD. Unmatched junction bases numbered 6, after V lost 4 bases and J lost 10 bases. The DNA of the CDR3 is TGTGCCATCAGTGGACAGGGATCGGGAGCTTTCTTT. Amino acid sequence: CAISGQGSGAFF.

The CDR3 DNA follows: TGTGCCAGCACCCCCCGGCGACTAGTCTACGAGCAGTACTTC. It encodes CASTPRRLVYEQYF. This chain links TRBV7-3 with TRBJ2-7, with a possible D match to TRBD2 (6 bases). Germline CDR1 is SGHTA and CDR2 is FQGTGA. Trimming removed 7 bases from V and 3 bases from J, with 16 bases in between. CDR3 length: 14 amino acids. Using reference TRBV7-3 and TRBJ2-7 for the parts outside the CDR3, the full variable domain is GAGVSQTPSNKVTEKGKYVELRCDPISGHTALYWYRQSLGQGPEFLIYFQGTGAADDSGLPNDRFFAVRPEGSVSTLKIQRTERGDSAVYLCASTPRRLVYEQYFGPGTRLTVT.

This chain connects TRBV2 to TRBJ2-7; weak D call: TRBD2 (6 bases). Per the germline V gene, CDR1 is SNHLY and CDR2 is FYNNEI. The CDR3 has 13 residues. Trimming left V 3 bases short and J 6 bases short, with 12 bases between. The CDR3 DNA reads as TGTGCCAGCAGTGAGGAGGGAAAGGGCGAGCAGTACTTC. This translates into CASSEEGKGEQYF.

J is TRBJ2-7 and V is TRBV6-6; no firm D call. Between the trimmed V and J ends, which lost 2 bases and 5 bases, there was a span of 16 bases. Germline V lookup: CDR1 MNHNY, CDR2 SVGAGI (reference sequence). This CDR3 contains 15 residues. The CDR3 region has the DNA TGTGCCAGCAGTTACCAGGTTGGAGCATCCGACGAGCAGTACTTC. Its translation is CASSYQVGASDEQYF.

The chain uses TRBV29-1 and TRBJ1-1; TRBD1 is a possible D gene (5 bases). This CDR3 has 15 amino acids. Trimming cost V 0 bases and J 7 bases, with 18 bases left between them. Germline lookup yields CDR1 SQVTM and CDR2 ANQGSEA. DNA for the CDR3: TGCAGCGTTGAAGATAGCATGGTCAGTAGGGGTGAAGCTTTCTTT. It translates to CSVEDSMVSRGEAFF.

This chain connects TRBV7-3 to TRBJ2-7; D is possibly TRBD2 (5 bases). Trimming stripped 2 bases from V and 9 bases from J, with 14 bases between. Germline V gives CDR1 SGHTA, CDR2 FQGTGA. The CDR3 has 13 residues. CDR3 nucleotide sequence: TGTGCCAGCAGCTTAGACTACGAGTCGTCGCAGTACTTC. This sequence encodes CASSLDYESSQYF.